This T cell receptor beta chain derives from a study of blood T cell repertoires in COVID-19. Turning to the study itself: COVID-19 samples from acute and convalescent phases originated in the United States, Italy and Spain. Sources were T cells, B-cell-depleted T cells, or PBMCs; the material itself was cDNA or gDNA.

In the study's own analysis: Reference gene primer amplification in the assay estimated nucleated cell counts. Data came from immunoSEQ multiplex PCR; TCRdb stores just in-frame clones and leaves some out. That table gives V, J and clone size, and the DNA gave D and trimming. The sample carries around 230,000 clones, about 81% recorded once. The CDR3 runs 15 residues. This clone was counted once. The chain carries TRBV21-1 and TRBJ1-5; TRBD1 was called by the table and not checked on the DNA. TRBV21-1 is recorded as a pseudogene. Sequencing used peripheral blood. The clonotype originates from a woman aged 60-75 years with active or convalescent COVID-19. The CDR3 spells CASSLGVRGNQPQHF. The DNA of the CDR3 is TGTGCCAGCAGCTTAGGGGTCCGTGGTAATCAGCCCCAGCATTTT.